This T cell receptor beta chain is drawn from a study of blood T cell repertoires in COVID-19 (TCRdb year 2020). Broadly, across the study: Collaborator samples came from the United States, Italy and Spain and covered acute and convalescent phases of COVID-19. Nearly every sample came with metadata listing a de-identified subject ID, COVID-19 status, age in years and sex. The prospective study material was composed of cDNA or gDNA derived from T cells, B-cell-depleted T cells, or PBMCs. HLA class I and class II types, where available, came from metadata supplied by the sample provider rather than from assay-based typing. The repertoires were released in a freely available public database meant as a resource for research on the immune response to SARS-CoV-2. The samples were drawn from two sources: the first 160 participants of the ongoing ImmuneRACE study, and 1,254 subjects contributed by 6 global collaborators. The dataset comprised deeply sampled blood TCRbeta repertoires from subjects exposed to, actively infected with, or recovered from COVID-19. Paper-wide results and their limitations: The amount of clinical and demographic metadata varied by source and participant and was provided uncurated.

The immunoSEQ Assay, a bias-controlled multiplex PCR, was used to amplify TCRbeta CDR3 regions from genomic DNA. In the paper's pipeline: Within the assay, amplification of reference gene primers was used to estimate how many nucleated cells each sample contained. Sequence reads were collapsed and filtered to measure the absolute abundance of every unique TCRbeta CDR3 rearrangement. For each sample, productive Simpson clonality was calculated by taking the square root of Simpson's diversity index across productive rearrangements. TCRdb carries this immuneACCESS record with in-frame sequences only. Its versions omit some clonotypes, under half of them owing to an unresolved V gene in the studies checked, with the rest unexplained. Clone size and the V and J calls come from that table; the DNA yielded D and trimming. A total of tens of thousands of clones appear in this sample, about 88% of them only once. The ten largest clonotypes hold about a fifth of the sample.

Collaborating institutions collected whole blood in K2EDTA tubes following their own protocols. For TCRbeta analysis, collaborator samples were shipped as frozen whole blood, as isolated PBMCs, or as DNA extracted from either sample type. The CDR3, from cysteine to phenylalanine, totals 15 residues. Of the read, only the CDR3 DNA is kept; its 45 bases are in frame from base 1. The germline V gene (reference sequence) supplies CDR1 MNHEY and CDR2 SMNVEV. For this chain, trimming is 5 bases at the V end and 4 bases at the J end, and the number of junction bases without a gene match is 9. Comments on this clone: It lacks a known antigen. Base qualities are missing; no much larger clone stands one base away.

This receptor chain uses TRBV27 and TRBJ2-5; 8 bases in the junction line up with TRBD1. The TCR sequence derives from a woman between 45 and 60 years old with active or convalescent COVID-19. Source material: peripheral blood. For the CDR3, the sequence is CASSPQRTGRETQYF. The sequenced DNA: TGTGCCAGCAGTCCACAAAGGACAGGGAGAGAGACCCAGTACTTC.